This T cell receptor (beta chain) was recovered during a study of blood T cell repertoires in COVID-19. Study details: The United States, Italy and Spain provided the acute and convalescent COVID-19 samples.

In the original workflow: The authors estimated nucleated cell counts from reference gene primer amplification. The protocol was immunoSEQ multiplex PCR, while the TCRdb copy is restricted to in-frame clones and leaves out a portion. That table is the source of V, J and clone size, and D and trimming were worked out from the DNA. The sample consists of some 190,000 clones, under 90% of them appearing once. Followed over time, Seattle patients had been enrolled while infection was active. This clonotype was obtained from an elderly woman with COVID-19, enrolled during active disease. Material: peripheral blood.

The CDR3 region is CATSDSLAGEFRAGELFF. DNA of the CDR3: TGTGCCACCAGTGATTCACTAGCGGGAGAGTTTCGGGCCGGGGAGCTGTTTTTT. V gene TRBV24-1 combines with J gene TRBJ2-2, with 11 bases lining up with TRBD2. The V gene's germline CDR1 is KGHDR and CDR2 SFDVKD. The CDR3 consists of 18 residues. V dropped 2 bases and J dropped 6; count of bases not matched to a gene: 10.